Sequencing of this T cell receptor (beta chain) was carried out in a study of blood T cell repertoires in COVID-19 (dated by TCRdb to the early 2020s). In the study overall: The collaborator samples originated in the United States, Italy and Spain and spanned the acute and convalescent phases of COVID-19. A freely available public database, intended as a resource for researchers studying the immune response to SARS-CoV-2, is where the repertoires were released. Sample metadata almost always included a de-identified subject ID, COVID-19 status, age in years and sex. HLA class I and class II types, where available, came from metadata supplied by the sample provider rather than from assay-based typing. Samples came from the ongoing ImmuneRACE study (first 160 participants) plus 1,254 subjects from 6 global collaborators. Deeply sampled blood TCRbeta repertoires from subjects exposed to, actively infected with, or recovered from COVID-19 were included in the dataset. The prospective study material was composed of cDNA or gDNA derived from T cells, B-cell-depleted T cells, or PBMCs. Points the paper makes about the study in general: How much clinical and demographic metadata was included differed by source and by participant, and the metadata was provided uncurated.

The CDR3 covers 15 residues, taking in both the cysteine and the phenylalanine. Solely the CDR3 DNA is kept, with 45 bases framed from the first base. The trim is 0 bases for V and 5 bases for J, with a gap of 14 bases between the germline ends. The CDR1 and CDR2 encoded by the germline V gene (reference sequence) are GTSNPN and SVGIG. With regard to this clone: There is no known antigen for this receptor. Qualities for individual bases were not recorded, and no much larger clone is one base off.

Whole blood was collected in K2EDTA tubes by collaborating institutions according to the institutions' own protocols. For TCRbeta analysis, collaborators shipped samples in one of three forms: frozen whole blood, isolated PBMCs, or DNA extracted from either of those sample types. The immunoSEQ Assay, a bias-controlled multiplex PCR, was used to amplify TCRbeta CDR3 regions from genomic DNA. The paper's data handling went like this. Within the assay, amplification of reference gene primers was used to estimate how many nucleated cells each sample contained. Sequence reads were collapsed and filtered to measure the absolute abundance of every unique TCRbeta CDR3 rearrangement. For each sample, productive Simpson clonality was calculated as the square root of Simpson's diversity index across productive rearrangements. TCRdb re-hosts the immuneACCESS table, in-frame sequences only. Its copies lack some clones; in the studies checked, an unresolved V gene accounts for under half of them, and the cause for the rest is not known. Clone size and the V and J calls come from that table; the DNA yielded D and trimming. The sample table holds 60,000 or so clones, of which 70% to 90% were seen once. In total, the top ten clones hold 14% to 15% of the sample.

This clonotype was obtained from a man older than 75 with acute or convalescent COVID-19. The sequenced sample was peripheral blood. This chain is built from TRBV30 and TRBJ1-5; the best D guess is TRBD1, with 5 bases matching. The CDR3: CAWSVRGRGDQPQHF. The nucleotide sequence reads as follows: TGTGCCTGGAGTGTACGGGGGAGAGGGGATCAGCCCCAGCATTTT.